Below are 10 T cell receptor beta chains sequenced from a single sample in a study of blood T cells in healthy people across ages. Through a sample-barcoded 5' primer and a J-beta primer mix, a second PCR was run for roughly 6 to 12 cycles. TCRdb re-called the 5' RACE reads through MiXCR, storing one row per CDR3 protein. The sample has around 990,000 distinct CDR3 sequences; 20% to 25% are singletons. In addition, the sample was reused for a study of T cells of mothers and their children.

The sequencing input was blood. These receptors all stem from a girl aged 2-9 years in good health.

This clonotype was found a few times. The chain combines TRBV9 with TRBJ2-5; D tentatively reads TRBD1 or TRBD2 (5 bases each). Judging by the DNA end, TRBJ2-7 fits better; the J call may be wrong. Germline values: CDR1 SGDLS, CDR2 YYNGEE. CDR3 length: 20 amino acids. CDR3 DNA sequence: TGTGCCAGCAGCGTACTAAGGTTCCGGCCTCGGGGCCCCCTCTCCTACGAGCAGTACTTC. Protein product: CASSVLRFRPRGPLSYEQYF.

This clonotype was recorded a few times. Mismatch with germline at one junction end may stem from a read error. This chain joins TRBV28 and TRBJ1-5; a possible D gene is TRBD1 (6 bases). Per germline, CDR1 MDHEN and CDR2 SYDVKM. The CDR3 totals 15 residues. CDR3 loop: CASNLGGGQIQPQHF. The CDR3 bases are TGTGCCAGCAATTTAGGCGGGGGGCAAATTCAGCCCCAGCATTTT. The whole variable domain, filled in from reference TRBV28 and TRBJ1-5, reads DVKVTQSSRYLVKRTGEKVFLECVQDMDHENMFWYRQDPGLGLRLIYFSYDVKMKEKGDIPEGYSVSREKKERFSLILESASTNQTSMYLCASNLGGGQIQPQHFGDGTRLSIL.

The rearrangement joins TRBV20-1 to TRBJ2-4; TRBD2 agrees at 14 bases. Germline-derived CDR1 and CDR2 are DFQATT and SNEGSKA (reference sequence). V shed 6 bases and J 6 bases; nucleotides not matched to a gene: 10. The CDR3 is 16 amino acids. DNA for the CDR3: TGCAGTGCCCTCGGACTAGCGGGAGGAAGGGGAAACATTCAGTACTTC. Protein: CSALGLAGGRGNIQYF.

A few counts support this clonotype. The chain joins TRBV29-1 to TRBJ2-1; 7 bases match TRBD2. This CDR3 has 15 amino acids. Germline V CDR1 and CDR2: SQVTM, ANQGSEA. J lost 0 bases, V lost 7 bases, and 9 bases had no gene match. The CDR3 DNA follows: TGCAGCGGGGGGGGGTCGACCAGCTCCTACAATGAGCAGTTCTTC. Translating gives CSGGGSTSSYNEQFF.

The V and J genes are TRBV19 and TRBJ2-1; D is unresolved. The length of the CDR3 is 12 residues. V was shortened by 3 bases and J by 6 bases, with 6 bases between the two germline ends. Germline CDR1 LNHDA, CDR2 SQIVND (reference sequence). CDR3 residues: CASSMGSNEQFF. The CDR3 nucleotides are TGTGCCAGTAGTATGGGGTCCAATGAGCAGTTCTTC.

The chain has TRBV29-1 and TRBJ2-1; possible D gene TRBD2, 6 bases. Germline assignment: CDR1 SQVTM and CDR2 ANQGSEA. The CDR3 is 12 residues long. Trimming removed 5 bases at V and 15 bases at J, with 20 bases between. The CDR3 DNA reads TGCAGCGTTCTCTCGCTGGCGGGGCTAAGGTTCTTC. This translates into CSVLSLAGLRFF.

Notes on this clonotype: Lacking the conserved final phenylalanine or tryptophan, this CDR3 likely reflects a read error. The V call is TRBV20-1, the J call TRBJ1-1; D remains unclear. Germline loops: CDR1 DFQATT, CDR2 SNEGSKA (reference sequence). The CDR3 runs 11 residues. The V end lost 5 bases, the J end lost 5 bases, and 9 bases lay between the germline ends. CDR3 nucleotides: TGCAGTGCTCCGGACGGAACTGAAGCTTTCCTT. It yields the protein CSAPDGTEAFL.

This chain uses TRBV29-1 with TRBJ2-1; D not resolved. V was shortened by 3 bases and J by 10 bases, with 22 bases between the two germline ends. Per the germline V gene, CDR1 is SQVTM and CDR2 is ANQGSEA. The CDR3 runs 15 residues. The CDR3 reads CSVDGLVVPPGEQFF. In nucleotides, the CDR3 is TGCAGCGTTGACGGCCTAGTGGTTCCCCCCGGCGAGCAGTTCTTC.

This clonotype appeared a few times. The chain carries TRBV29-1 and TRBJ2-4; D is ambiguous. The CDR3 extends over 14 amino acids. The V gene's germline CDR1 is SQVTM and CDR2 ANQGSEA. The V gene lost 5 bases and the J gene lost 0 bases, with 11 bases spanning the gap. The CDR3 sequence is CSVQMKLAKNIQYF. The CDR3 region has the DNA TGCAGCGTTCAGATGAAACTAGCCAAAAACATTCAGTACTTC.

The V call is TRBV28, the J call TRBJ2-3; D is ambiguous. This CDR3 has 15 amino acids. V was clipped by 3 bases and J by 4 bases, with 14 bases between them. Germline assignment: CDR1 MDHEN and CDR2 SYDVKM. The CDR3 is CASSFQVLVADTQYF. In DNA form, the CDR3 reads TGTGCCAGCAGTTTCCAGGTTTTGGTGGCAGATACGCAGTATTTT.